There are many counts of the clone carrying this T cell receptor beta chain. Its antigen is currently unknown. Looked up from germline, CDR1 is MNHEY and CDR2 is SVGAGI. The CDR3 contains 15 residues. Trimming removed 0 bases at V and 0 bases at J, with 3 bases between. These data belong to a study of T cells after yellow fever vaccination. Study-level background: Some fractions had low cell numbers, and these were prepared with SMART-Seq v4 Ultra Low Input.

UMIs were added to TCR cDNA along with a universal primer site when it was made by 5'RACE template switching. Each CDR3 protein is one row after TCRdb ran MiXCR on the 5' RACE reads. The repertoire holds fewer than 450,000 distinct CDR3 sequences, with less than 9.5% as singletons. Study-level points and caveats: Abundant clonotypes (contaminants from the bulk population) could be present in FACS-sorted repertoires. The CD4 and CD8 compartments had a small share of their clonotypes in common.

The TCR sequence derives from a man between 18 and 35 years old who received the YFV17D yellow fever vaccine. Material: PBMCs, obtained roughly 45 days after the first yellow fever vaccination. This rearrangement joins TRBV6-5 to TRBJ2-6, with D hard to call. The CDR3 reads CASSYSGSGANVLTF. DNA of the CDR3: TGTGCCAGCAGTTACTCCGGCTCTGGGGCCAACGTCCTGACTTTC.